Presented here are 28 T cell receptor beta chains from one specimen sequenced in a study of blood T cell repertoires in COVID-19. TCRdb's table, derived via immunoSEQ multiplex PCR, lists solely in-frame clones and lacks some. The data hold more than 120,000 clones, with roughly 87% observed a single time. The specimen sequenced was peripheral blood. The receptors stem from a woman in her forties or fifties with acute or convalescent COVID-19.

V is TRBV7-9 and J is TRBJ1-1; 9 bases map to TRBD1. The CDR3 covers 14 residues. J gave up 5 bases and V 6 bases, and 7 bases lay outside the gene matches. The germline gives CDR1 SEHNR, CDR2 FQNEAQ (reference sequence). CDR3 sequence reads: CASRGQGGGTEAFF. CDR3 sequence (DNA): TGTGCCAGCAGGGGACAGGGAGGAGGGACTGAAGCTTTCTTT. The variable domain in full, with the rest retrieved from reference TRBV7-9 and TRBJ1-1, is DTGVSQNPRHKITKRGQNVTFRCDPISEHNRLYWYRQTLGQGPEFLTYFQNEAQLEKSRLLSDRFSAERPKGSFSTLEIQRTEQGDSAMYLCASRGQGGGTEAFFGQGTRLTVV.

The sample holds a few counts of this clone. J is TRBJ1-3 and V is TRBV5-1; D may be TRBD1 (6 bases). The CDR3 runs 14 residues. Germline CDR1 and CDR2: SGHRS and YFSETQ. V dropped 6 bases and J dropped 4 bases, with 14 bases sitting between them. CDR3: CASNPGVSGNTIYF. CDR3 sequence (DNA): TGCGCCAGCAACCCAGGGGTCTCCGGAAACACCATATATTTT.

The rearrangement joins TRBV5-6 to TRBJ1-1; no definite D call. This CDR3 region has 14 residues. CDR1 is SGHDT, CDR2 YYEEEE, per germline. V was trimmed by 4 bases and J by 0 bases, leaving 10 bases between them. The CDR3 protein is CASSLWGVNTEAFF. The DNA of the CDR3 is TGTGCCAGCAGCCTATGGGGAGTGAACACTGAAGCTTTCTTT.

This clone was observed once. The rearrangement links TRBV10-3 to TRBJ1-6, with D uncertain. The CDR3 is made up of 14 amino acids. Germline V gives CDR1 ENHRY, CDR2 SYGVKD. Trimming cost V 0 bases and J 7 bases, with 7 bases left between them. The CDR3, as DNA: TGTGCCATCAGTGAGTCGAACAGAAATTCACCCCTCCACTTT. Its protein is CAISESNRNSPLHF.

V is TRBV9 and J is TRBJ2-1; 9 nucleotides agree with TRBD1. The germline CDR1 and CDR2 sequences are SGDLS and YYNGEE. V trimming: 0 bases; J trimming: 7 bases; junction bases outside the gene matches: 8. CDR3 length equals 16 residues. The CDR3 loop reads CASSVATWTGENEQFF. CDR3 sequence (DNA): TGTGCCAGCAGCGTAGCTACCTGGACAGGGGAAAATGAGCAGTTCTTC.

Here the CDR3 reads CASSLAGAAYEQYF. The CDR3 bases are TGTGCCAGCAGCTTAGCTGGGGCAGCTTACGAGCAGTACTTC. This chain links TRBV7-6 with TRBJ2-7, with D tentatively TRBD1 (5 bases). V was clipped by 0 bases and J by 4 bases, with 10 bases between them. Germline CDR1 is SGHVS and CDR2 is FNYEAQ. This CDR3 has 14 amino acids.

CDR3 bases: TGTGCCAGCAGCTCGGGACAGTCGGGCGTATGGAATGAGCAGTTCTTC. Its protein product is CASSSGQSGVWNEQFF. The chain is built from TRBV7-3 and TRBJ2-1; 7 bases map to TRBD1. This CDR3 has 16 residues. Germline V lookup: CDR1 SGHTA, CDR2 FQGTGA. The junction had 13 bases not matched to a gene; V was cut back by 4 bases and J by 7 bases.

The chain is built from TRBV7-9 and TRBJ2-5; D remains ambiguous. The V end lost 4 bases, the J end lost 4 bases, and 13 bases lay between the germline ends. This CDR3 has 14 amino acids. Germline-derived CDR1 and CDR2 are SEHNR and FQNEAQ (reference sequence). In DNA, the CDR3 is TGTGCCAGCAGCTCTCCCCGTGGCGGAGAGACCCAGTACTTC. As protein: CASSSPRGGETQYF.

The chain has TRBV10-3 and TRBJ2-7, with 10 bases lining up with TRBD1. The CDR3 extends over 16 amino acids. Germline CDR1 is ENHRY and CDR2 is SYGVKD. V dropped 3 bases and J dropped 5; count of bases not matched to a gene: 10. CDR3 sequence reads: CAISEWDRGKSHEQYF. The CDR3 nucleotides are TGTGCCATCAGTGAATGGGACAGGGGAAAAAGCCACGAGCAGTACTTC.

The genes are TRBV18 and TRBJ2-1; TRBD2 might be the D (6 bases). Germline values: CDR1 KGHSH, CDR2 LQKENI. Trimming took 3 bases from V and 8 from J, leaving 17 bases between them. The CDR3 is 15 amino acids. The CDR3 here is CASSPTSAGRHEQFF. The CDR3 DNA follows: TGTGCCAGCTCACCTACGAGCGCGGGACGTCATGAGCAGTTCTTC.

This clone was seen once. The chain recombines TRBV25-1 with TRBJ2-7; tentatively, D is TRBD2 (6 bases). Germline-derived CDR1 and CDR2 are MGHDK and SYGVNS. The CDR3 has 15 amino acids. V dropped 8 bases and J dropped 2 bases, with 19 bases sitting between them. The CDR3 bases are TGTGCCAGCCATGGCGGGCGGGGTTTCACCTACGAGCAGTACTTC. Amino acid sequence: CASHGGRGFTYEQYF.

V usage is TRBV3-1 (or the pseudogene TRBV3-2) and J usage is TRBJ2-5, with TRBD2 matching 12 bases. V shed 0 bases and J 1 base; nucleotides not matched to a gene: 3. The CDR3 length is 17 residues. Germline V CDR1 and CDR2: LGHDT, YNNKEL (reference sequence). The chain's CDR3 is CASSQEGTSGPQETQYF. The CDR3 region has the DNA TGTGCCAGCAGCCAAGAAGGGACTAGCGGGCCCCAAGAGACCCAGTACTTC.

This chain links TRBV29-1 with TRBJ1-2; 7 bases are shared with TRBD1. CDR1 is SQVTM and CDR2 is ANQGSEA in the germline V gene. The V segment lost 7 bases and the J segment 5 bases; nucleotides outside the gene matches: 16. The CDR3 totals 15 residues. The CDR3 sequence: CSGLRLQGGRYGYTF. The CDR3 DNA reads TGCAGCGGCCTCCGGCTCCAGGGGGGCCGATATGGCTACACCTTC.

The genes are TRBV29-1 and TRBJ1-4, with D tentatively TRBD1 (5 bases). V was cut by 6 bases and J by 8 bases, with 10 bases left in between. The germline V gene has CDR1 SQVTM and CDR2 ANQGSEA. The CDR3 extends over 11 amino acids. CDR3 in amino acids: CSVLDSEKLFF. The CDR3 DNA is TGCAGCGTACTTGACAGCGAAAAACTGTTTTTT.

This chain uses TRBV6-1 with TRBJ1-2, with D perhaps TRBD1 (5 bases). Germline V gene sequence: CDR1 MNHNS, CDR2 SASEGT. The CDR3 runs to 14 residues. V was pared by 2 bases and J by 6 bases, with 13 bases between. For the CDR3, the DNA is TGTGCCAGCAGTGAAAAGGGCACAGGTCATGGCTACACCTTC. Protein sequence: CASSEKGTGHGYTF.

This chain uses TRBV10-3 with TRBJ2-7; 7 bases are shared with TRBD1. This CDR3 spans 11 amino acids. Germline V CDR1 and CDR2: ENHRY, SYGVKD. After removal of 6 bases from V and 7 bases from J, the junction contained 3 bases not matched to a gene. The CDR3 DNA reads as TGTGCCATCAGCGCAGGGGGAGAGCAGTACTTC. It encodes CAISAGGEQYF.

The chain has TRBV24-1 and TRBJ2-7; D may be TRBD1 (5 bases). CDR1 KGHDR and CDR2 SFDVKD come from the germline V gene. The V gene lost 6 bases and the J gene lost 7 bases, with 15 bases spanning the gap. The CDR3 spans 13 residues. The CDR3 nucleotides read TGTGCCACCAGTCACCAAGGGGCTCAAGAGCAGTACTTC. It encodes CATSHQGAQEQYF.

This clone occurred once. The chain links TRBV4-1 to TRBJ1-2, with D unresolved. Germline CDR1 MGHRA, CDR2 YSYEKL. Trimming removed 4 bases at V and 8 bases at J, with 8 bases between. The CDR3 totals 11 residues. The CDR3 loop is CASSPGEGYTF. The DNA for the CDR3 is TGCGCCAGCAGCCCTGGGGAGGGCTACACCTTC.

The gene calls are TRBV4-1 and TRBJ2-7; tentative D call: TRBD1 (6 bases). Germline assignment: CDR1 MGHRA and CDR2 YSYEKL. The CDR3 length is 16 residues. Trimming pared 0 bases from V and 3 bases from J, leaving 15 bases between. CDR3 protein: CASSQDKTGHFYEQYF. The CDR3 DNA is TGCGCCAGCAGCCAAGATAAGACGGGACACTTCTACGAGCAGTACTTC.

V gene TRBV19 combines with J gene TRBJ1-5, with 7 bases lining up with TRBD1. The CDR3 totals 15 residues. Losses at the gene ends were 6 bases for V and 0 bases for J; bases not matched to a gene: 5. Germline lookup yields CDR1 LNHDA and CDR2 SQIVND (reference sequence). As DNA, the CDR3 is TGTGCCAGTAGAAAGGGACAGCTTAGCAATCAGCCCCAGCATTTT. Translating gives CASRKGQLSNQPQHF. The full variable domain, rest sourced from reference TRBV19 and TRBJ1-5, is DGGITQSPKYLFRKEGQNVTLSCEQNLNHDAMYWYRQDPGQGLRLIYYSQIVNDFQKGDIAEGYSVSREKKESFPLTVTSAQKNPTAFYLCASRKGQLSNQPQHFGDGTRLSIL.

Here the CDR3 DNA reads TGTGCCAGCAGGACAGCCTCTGGAAACACCATATATTTT. Amino acid sequence: CASRTASGNTIYF. J is TRBJ1-3 and V is TRBV6-5, with a possible D match to TRBD1 (5 bases). CDR1 and CDR2 from the germline V gene are MNHEY and SVGAGI. The CDR3 has 13 amino acids. V lost 6 bases to trimming and J lost 0 bases, with 6 bases between them.

There are a few counts of this clone. The rearrangement links TRBV19 to TRBJ1-1; 7 bases agree with TRBD1. The CDR3 is 15 amino acids. The germline V gene has CDR1 LNHDA and CDR2 SQIVND (reference sequence). The V and J ends lost 8 bases and 6 bases, in that order; junction bases with no gene match: 15. The chain's CDR3 is CASSLTGITLAEAFF. Written as DNA, the CDR3 is TGTGCCAGTTCCCTGACAGGGATAACGTTGGCTGAAGCTTTCTTT.

CDR3 in amino acids: CASRAPGHEGEKLFF. CDR3 bases: TGTGCCAGCAGGGCACCGGGACACGAAGGTGAAAAACTGTTTTTT. The V call is TRBV28, the J call TRBJ1-4, with a tentative D call TRBD1 (6 bases). The germline V gene encodes CDR1 MDHEN and CDR2 SYDVKM. V was clipped by 6 bases and J by 7 bases, with 18 bases between them. This CDR3 region has 15 residues.

The CDR3 region is CASSPGTSYEQFF. CDR3 coding DNA: TGTGCCAGCAGTCCCGGGACTAGCTATGAGCAGTTCTTC. The rearrangement uses TRBV12-3 or TRBV12-4 and TRBJ2-1; 9 bases align to TRBD2. J gave up 8 bases and V 5 bases, and 4 bases lay outside the gene matches. The CDR3 runs 13 residues.

The chain recombines TRBV10-3 with TRBJ2-5; 9 bases are shared with TRBD1. This CDR3 has 15 amino acids. V gave up 0 bases and J gave up 3 bases; unmatched junction bases: 2. CDR1 and CDR2 (germline): ENHRY, SYGVKD. The DNA of the CDR3 is TGTGCCATCAGTGAGTCGAGGACAGGGGAAGAGACCCAGTACTTC. This gives the protein CAISESRTGEETQYF.

J is TRBJ1-2 and V is TRBV6-1, with D perhaps TRBD1 (6 bases). This CDR3 spans 14 amino acids. The V and J ends lost 5 bases and 2 bases respectively, with 12 bases between them. The V gene's germline CDR1 is MNHNS and CDR2 SASEGT. The CDR3 reads CASSSEQGNYGYTF. For the CDR3, the DNA is TGTGCCAGCAGTTCTGAGCAGGGGAACTATGGCTACACCTTC.

V gene TRBV27 combines with J gene TRBJ2-7; 9 bases match TRBD1. The CDR3 runs 15 residues. The J segment lost 3 bases and the V segment lost 2 bases, leaving 5 bases of the junction unmatched. Germline values: CDR1 MNHEY, CDR2 SMNVEV (reference sequence). The CDR3 DNA reads TGTGCCAGCAGTTTAGGGACAGGGCGACACTACGAGCAGTACTTC. Protein sequence: CASSLGTGRHYEQYF.

This chain joins TRBV2 and TRBJ1-2; D remains ambiguous. Trimming stripped 10 bases from V and 8 bases from J, with 11 bases between. There are 10 residues in the CDR3. Germline CDR1 reads SNHLY; CDR2 reads FYNNEI. CDR3 loop: CAIAKSGYTF. The CDR3 DNA reads TGTGCCATTGCGAAGAGCGGCTACACCTTC. Supplemented by reference TRBV2 and TRBJ1-2, the full variable domain reads EPEVTQTPSHQVTQMGQEVILRCVPISNHLYFYWYRQILGQKVEFLVSFYNNEISEKSEIFDDQFSVERPDGSNFTLKIRSTKLEDSAMYFCAIAKSGYTFGSGTRLTVV.